The next 2 T cell receptor beta chains were all read from a single sample in a study of CD8 T cells in ankylosing spondylitis. Regarding the study as a whole: Blood from ankylosing spondylitis patients appeared to carry a characteristic roughly eight-variant TCR beta motif.

TCRdb recomputed calls from the 5' RACE reads with MiXCR, one row per CDR3 protein. The sample contains 450,000 or so distinct CDR3 sequences, roughly 27% of which appear only once. Which antigens these TCRs recognize remains unknown. The specimen was blood, either unsorted or a sorted T cell fraction (not recorded which). The origin of the receptors is a male donor with ankylosing spondylitis.

The chain recombines TRBV6-1 with TRBJ2-1; 9 nucleotides match TRBD1. CDR1 MNHNS and CDR2 SASEGT come from the germline V gene. The trim removed 6 bases at V and 4 bases at J, leaving 7 bases unmatched. The CDR3 consists of 15 residues. This chain's CDR3 is CASSTQGAEYNEQFF. CDR3 nucleotide sequence: TGTGCCAGCAGCACACAGGGGGCAGAATACAATGAGCAGTTCTTC.

This clonotype has a handful of counts. The chain is built from TRBV3-1 and TRBJ1-1; the D is unclear. The CDR3 has 16 residues. The germline V gene encodes CDR1 LGHDT and CDR2 YNNKEL (reference sequence). Trimming stripped 0 bases from V and 2 bases from J, with 13 bases between. Here the CDR3 DNA reads TGTGCCAGCAGCCAAGATTTGTGGGCAGCAAACACTGAAGCTTTCTTT. It yields the protein CASSQDLWAANTEAFF.